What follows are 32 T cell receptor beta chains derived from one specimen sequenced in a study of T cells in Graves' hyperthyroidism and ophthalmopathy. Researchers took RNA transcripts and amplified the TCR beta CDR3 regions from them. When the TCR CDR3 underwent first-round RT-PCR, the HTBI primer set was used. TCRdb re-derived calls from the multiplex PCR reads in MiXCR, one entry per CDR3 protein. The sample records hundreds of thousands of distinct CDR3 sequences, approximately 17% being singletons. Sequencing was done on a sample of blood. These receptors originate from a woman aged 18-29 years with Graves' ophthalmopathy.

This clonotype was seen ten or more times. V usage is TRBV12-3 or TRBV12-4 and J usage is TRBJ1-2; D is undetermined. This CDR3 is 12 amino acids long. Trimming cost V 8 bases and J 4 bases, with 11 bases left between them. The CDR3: CASALGTYGYTF. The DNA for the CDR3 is TGTGCCAGCGCCTTGGGCACCTATGGCTACACCTTC.

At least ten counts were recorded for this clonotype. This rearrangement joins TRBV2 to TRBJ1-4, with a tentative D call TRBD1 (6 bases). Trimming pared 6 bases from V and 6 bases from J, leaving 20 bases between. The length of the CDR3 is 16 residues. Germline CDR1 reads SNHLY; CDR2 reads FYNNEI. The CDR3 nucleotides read TGTGCCAGCAGAGGGGGAATGGGGAGGGGGGATGAAAAACTGTTTTTT. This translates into CASRGGMGRGDEKLFF.

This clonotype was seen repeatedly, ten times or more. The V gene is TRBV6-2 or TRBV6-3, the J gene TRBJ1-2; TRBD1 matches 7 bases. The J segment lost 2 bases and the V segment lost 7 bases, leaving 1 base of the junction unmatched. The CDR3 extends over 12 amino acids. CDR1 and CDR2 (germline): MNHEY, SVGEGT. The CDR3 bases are TGTGCCAGCAAGGGACAGAACTATGGCTACACCTTC. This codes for CASKGQNYGYTF.

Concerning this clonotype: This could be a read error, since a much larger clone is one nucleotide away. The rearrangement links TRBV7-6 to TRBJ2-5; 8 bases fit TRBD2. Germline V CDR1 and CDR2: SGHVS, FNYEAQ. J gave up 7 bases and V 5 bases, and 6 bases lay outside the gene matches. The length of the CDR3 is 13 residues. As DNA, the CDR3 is TGTGCCAGCAGCGAGCGGGAGTCTGTGACCCAGTACTTC. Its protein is CASSERESVTQYF.

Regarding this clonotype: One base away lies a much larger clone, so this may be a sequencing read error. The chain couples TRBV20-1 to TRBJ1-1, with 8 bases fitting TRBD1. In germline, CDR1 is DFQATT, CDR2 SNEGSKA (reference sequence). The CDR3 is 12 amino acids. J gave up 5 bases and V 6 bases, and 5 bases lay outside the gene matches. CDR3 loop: CSATRTGTEAFF. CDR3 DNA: TGCAGTGCGACACGGACAGGGACTGAAGCTTTCTTT.

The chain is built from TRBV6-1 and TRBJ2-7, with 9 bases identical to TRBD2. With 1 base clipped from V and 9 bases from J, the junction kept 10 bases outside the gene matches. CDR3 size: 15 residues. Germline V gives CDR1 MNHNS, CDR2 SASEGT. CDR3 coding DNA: TGTGCCAGCAGTGAAGTATTAGCGGGGGTGACAGGGCAGTACTTC. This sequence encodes CASSEVLAGVTGQYF.

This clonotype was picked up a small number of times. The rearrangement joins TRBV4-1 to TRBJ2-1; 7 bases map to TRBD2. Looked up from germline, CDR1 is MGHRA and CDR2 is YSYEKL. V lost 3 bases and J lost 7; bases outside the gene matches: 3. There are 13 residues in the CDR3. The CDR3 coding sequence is TGCGCCAGCAGCCAGGGAGGGCAGAATGAGCAGTTCTTC. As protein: CASSQGGQNEQFF.

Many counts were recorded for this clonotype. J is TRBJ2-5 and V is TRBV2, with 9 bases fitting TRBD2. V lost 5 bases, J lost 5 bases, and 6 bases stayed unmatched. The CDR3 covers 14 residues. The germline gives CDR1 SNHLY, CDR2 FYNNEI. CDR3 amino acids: CASSLSGSSETQYF. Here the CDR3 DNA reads TGTGCCAGCAGTCTTAGCGGGAGTTCGGAGACCCAGTACTTC. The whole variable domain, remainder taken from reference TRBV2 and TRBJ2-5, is EPEVTQTPSHQVTQMGQEVILRCVPISNHLYFYWYRQILGQKVEFLVSFYNNEISEKSEIFDDQFSVERPDGSNFTLKIRSTKLEDSAMYFCASSLSGSSETQYFGPGTRLLVL.

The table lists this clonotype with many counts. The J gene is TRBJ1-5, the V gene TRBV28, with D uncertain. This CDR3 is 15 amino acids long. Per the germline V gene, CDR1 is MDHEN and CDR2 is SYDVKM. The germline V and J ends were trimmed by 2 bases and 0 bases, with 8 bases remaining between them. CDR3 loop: CASSLRPYSNQPQHF. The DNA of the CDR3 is TGTGCCAGCAGTTTACGCCCATATAGCAATCAGCCCCAGCATTTT.

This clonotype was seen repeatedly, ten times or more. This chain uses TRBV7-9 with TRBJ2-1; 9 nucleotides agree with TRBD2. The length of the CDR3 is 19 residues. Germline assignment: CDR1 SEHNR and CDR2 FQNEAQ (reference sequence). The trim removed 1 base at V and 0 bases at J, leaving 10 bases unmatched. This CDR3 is CASSLEGLAGISSYNEQFF. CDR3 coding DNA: TGTGCCAGCAGCTTAGAAGGTCTAGCGGGGATAAGCTCCTACAATGAGCAGTTCTTC.

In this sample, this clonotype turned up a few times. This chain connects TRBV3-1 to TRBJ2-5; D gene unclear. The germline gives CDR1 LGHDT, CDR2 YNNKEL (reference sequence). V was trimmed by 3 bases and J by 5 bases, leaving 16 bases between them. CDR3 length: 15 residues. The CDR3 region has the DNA TGTGCCAGCAGCCAGACCTTCGGACCGATGGAGACCCAGTACTTC. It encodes CASSQTFGPMETQYF.

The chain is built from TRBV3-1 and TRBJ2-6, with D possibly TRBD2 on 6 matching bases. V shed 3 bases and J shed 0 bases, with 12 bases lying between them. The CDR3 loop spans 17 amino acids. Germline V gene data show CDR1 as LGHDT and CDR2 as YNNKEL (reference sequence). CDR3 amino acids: CASSHSAGYSGANVLTF. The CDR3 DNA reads TGTGCCAGCAGCCATTCGGCGGGGTACTCTGGGGCCAACGTCCTGACTTTC.

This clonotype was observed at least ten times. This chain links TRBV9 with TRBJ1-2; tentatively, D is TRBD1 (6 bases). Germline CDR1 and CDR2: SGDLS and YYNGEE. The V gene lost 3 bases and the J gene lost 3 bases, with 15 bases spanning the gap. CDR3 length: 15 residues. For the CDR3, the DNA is TGTGCCAGCAGCGCTGGAACAGGGATAGACTATGGCTACACCTTC. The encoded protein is CASSAGTGIDYGYTF. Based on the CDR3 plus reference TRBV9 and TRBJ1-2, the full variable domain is DSGVTQTPKHLITATGQRVTLRCSPRSGDLSVYWYQQSLDQGLQFLIQYYNGEERAKGNILERFSAQQFPDLHSELNLSSLELGDSALYFCASSAGTGIDYGYTFGSGTRLTVV.

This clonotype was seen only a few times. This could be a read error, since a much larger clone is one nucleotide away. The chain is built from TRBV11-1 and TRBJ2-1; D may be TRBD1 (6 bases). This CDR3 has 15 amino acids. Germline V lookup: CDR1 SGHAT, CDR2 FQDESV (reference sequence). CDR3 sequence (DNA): TGTGCCAGCAGCTACGGACAGAACTCCTACAGTGAGCAGTTCTTC. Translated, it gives CASSYGQNSYSEQFF. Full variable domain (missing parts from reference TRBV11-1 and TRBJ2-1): EAEVAQSPRYKITEKSQAVAFWCDPISGHATLYWYRQILGQGPELLVQFQDESVVDDSQLPKDRFSAERLKGVDSTLKIQPAELGDSAMYLCASSYGQNSYSEQFFGPGTRLTVL.

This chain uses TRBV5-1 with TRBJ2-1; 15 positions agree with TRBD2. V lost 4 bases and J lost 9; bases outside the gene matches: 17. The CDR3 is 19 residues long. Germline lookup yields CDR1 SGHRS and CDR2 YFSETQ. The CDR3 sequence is CASSGRTSGRARLGSEQFF. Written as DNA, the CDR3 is TGCGCCAGCAGCGGACGGACTAGCGGGAGGGCCAGGCTTGGGTCTGAGCAGTTCTTC.

In nucleotides, the CDR3 is TGCAGCGTTGTATTGGGACCCACCTACGAGCAGTACTTC. This translates into CSVVLGPTYEQYF. The chain combines TRBV29-1 with TRBJ2-7; D possibly uses TRBD1 or TRBD2 (5 bases each). The CDR3 consists of 13 residues. V was cut by 4 bases and J by 2 bases, with 12 bases left in between. Germline loops: CDR1 SQVTM, CDR2 ANQGSEA.

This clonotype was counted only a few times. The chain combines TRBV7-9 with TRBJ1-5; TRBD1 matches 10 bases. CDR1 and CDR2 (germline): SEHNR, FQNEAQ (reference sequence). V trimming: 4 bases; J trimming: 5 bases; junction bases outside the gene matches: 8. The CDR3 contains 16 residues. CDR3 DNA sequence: TGTGCCAGCAGCTCGACAGGGGGCTTTGGGGATCAGCCCCAGCATTTT. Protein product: CASSSTGGFGDQPQHF.

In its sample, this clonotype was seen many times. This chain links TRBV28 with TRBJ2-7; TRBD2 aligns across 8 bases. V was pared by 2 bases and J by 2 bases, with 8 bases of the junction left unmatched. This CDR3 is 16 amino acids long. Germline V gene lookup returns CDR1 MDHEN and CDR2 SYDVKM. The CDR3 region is CASSLDLAGLAYEQYF. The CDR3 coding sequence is TGTGCCAGCAGTTTAGACCTAGCGGGTTTGGCCTACGAGCAGTACTTC.

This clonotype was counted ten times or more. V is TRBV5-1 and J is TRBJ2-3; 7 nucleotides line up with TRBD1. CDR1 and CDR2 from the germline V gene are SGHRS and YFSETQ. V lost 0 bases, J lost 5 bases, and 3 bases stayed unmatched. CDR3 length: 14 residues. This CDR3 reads CASSLGTGLDTQYF. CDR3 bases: TGCGCCAGCAGCTTGGGGACAGGACTAGATACGCAGTATTTT. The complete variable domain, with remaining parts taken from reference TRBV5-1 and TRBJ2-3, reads KAGVTQTPRYLIKTRGQQVTLSCSPISGHRSVSWYQQTPGQGLQFLFEYFSETQRNKGNFPGRFSGRQFSNSRSEMNVSTLELGDSALYLCASSLGTGLDTQYFGPGTRLTVL.

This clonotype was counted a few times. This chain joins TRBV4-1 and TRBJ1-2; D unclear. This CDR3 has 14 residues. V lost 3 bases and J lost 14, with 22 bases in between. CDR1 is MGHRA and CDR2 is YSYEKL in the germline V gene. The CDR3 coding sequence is TGCGCCAGCAGCCATATGTCGTTAGGTGAGGTACGGACCTTC. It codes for CASSHMSLGEVRTF.

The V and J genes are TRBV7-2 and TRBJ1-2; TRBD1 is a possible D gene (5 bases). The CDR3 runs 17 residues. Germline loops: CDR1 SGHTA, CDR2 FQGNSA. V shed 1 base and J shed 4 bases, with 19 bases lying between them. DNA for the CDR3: TGTGCCAGCAGCTTAGTATTAGTTGGGGGGGAAGGCTATGGCTACACCTTC. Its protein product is CASSLVLVGGEGYGYTF.

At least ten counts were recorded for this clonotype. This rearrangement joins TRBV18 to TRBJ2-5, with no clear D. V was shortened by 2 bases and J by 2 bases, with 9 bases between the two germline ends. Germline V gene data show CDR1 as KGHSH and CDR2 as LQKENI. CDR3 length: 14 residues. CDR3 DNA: TGTGCCAGCTCACCAATCGTTCCTCAAGAGACCCAGTACTTC. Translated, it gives CASSPIVPQETQYF. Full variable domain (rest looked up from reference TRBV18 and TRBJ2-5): NAGVMQNPRHLVRRRGQEARLRCSPMKGHSHVYWYRQLPEEGLKFMVYLQKENIIDESGMPKERFSAEFPKEGPSILRIQQVVRGDSAAYFCASSPIVPQETQYFGPGTRLLVL.

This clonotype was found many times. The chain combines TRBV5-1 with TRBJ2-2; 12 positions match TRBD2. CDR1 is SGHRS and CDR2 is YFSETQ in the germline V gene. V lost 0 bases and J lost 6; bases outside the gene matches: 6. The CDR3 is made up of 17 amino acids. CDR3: CASSLVPWTSGAGELFF. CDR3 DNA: TGCGCCAGCAGCTTGGTTCCCTGGACTAGCGGGGCCGGGGAGCTGTTTTTT.

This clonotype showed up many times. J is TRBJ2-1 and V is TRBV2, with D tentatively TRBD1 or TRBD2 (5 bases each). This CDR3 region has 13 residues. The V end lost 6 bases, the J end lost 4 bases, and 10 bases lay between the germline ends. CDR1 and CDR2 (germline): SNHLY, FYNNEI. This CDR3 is CASRGDVYNEQFF. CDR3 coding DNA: TGTGCCAGCAGGGGGGACGTTTACAATGAGCAGTTCTTC.

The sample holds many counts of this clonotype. CDR3 residues: CATKIGTGRDTQYF. The CDR3 region has the DNA TGTGCCACGAAGATCGGGACAGGGAGAGATACGCAGTATTTT. The J gene is TRBJ2-3, the V gene TRBV27; 9 bases line up with TRBD1. The trim removed 10 bases at V and 5 bases at J, leaving 10 bases unmatched. CDR1 MNHEY and CDR2 SMNVEV come from the germline V gene (reference sequence). CDR3 length: 14 residues.

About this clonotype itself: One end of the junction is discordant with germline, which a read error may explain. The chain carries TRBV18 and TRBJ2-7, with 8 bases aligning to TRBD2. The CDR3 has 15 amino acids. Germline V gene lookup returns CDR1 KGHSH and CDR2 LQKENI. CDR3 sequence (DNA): TGTGGCAGCTCACCCTCCGGGACTAGGGTAAGCGAGCAGTACTTC. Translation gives CGSSPSGTRVSEQYF.

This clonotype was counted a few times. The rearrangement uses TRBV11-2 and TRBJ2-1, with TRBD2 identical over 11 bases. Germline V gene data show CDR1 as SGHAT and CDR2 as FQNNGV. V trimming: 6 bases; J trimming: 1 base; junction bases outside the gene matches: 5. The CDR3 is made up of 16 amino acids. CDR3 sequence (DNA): TGTGCCAGCAGACCGACTAGCGGGATGTCCTACAATGAGCAGTTCTTC. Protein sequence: CASRPTSGMSYNEQFF.

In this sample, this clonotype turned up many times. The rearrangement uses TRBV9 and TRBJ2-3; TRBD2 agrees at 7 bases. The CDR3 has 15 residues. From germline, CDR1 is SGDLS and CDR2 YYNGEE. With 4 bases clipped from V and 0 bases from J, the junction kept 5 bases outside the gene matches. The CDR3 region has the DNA TGTGCCAGCAGCTCGGAAGCGGGGAGCACAGATACGCAGTATTTT. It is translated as CASSSEAGSTDTQYF.

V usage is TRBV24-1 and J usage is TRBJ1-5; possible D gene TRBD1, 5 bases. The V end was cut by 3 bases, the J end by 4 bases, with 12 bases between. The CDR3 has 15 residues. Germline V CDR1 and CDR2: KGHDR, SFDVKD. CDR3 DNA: TGTGCCACCAGTGATGTGACAAGGGGAAATCAGCCCCAGCATTTT. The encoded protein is CATSDVTRGNQPQHF.

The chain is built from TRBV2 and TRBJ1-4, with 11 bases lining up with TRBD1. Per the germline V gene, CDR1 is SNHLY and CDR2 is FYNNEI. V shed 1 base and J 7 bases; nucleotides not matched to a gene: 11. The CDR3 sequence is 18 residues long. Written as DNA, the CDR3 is TGTGCCAGCAGTGAAGTGGACAGGGGGCTCGCGGGGCTTGAAAAACTGTTTTTT. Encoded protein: CASSEVDRGLAGLEKLFF.

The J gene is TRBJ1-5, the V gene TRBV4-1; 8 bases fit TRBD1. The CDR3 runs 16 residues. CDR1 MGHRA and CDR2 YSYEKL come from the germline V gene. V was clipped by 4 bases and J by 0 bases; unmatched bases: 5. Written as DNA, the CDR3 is TGCGCCAGCAGCCCGTCAGGGGGCCATAGCAATCAGCCCCAGCATTTT. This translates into CASSPSGGHSNQPQHF.

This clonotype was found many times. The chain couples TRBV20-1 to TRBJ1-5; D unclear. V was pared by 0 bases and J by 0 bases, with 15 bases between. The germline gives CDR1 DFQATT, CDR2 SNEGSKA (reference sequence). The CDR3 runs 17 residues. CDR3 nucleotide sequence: TGCAGTGCTAGAGATCCGAGAGGTCAATATAGCAATCAGCCCCAGCATTTT. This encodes CSARDPRGQYSNQPQHF.